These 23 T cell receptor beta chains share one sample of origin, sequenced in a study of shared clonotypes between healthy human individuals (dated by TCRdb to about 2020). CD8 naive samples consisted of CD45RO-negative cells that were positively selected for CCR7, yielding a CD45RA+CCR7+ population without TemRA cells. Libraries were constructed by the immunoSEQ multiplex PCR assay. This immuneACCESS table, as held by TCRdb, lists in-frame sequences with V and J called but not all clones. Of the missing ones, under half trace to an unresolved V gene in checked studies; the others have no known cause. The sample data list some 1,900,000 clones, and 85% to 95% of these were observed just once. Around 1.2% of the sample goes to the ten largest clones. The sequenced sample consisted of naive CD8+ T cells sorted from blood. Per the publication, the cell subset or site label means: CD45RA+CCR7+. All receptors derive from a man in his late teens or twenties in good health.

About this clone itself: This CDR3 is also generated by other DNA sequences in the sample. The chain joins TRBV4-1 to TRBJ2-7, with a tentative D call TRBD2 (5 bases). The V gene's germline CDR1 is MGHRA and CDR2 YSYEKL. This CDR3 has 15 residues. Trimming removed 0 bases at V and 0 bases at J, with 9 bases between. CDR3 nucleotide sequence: TGCGCCAGCAGCCAAGAAGGAGGCCTCTCCTACGAGCAGTACTTC. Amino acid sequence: CASSQEGGLSYEQYF.

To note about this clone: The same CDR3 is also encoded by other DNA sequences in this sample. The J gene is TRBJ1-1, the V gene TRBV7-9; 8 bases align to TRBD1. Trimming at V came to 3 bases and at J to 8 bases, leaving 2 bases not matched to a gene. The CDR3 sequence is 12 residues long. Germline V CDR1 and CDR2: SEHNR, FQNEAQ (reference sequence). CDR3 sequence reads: CASSLGTGEAFF. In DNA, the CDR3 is TGTGCCAGCAGCTTGGGGACAGGAGAAGCTTTCTTT.

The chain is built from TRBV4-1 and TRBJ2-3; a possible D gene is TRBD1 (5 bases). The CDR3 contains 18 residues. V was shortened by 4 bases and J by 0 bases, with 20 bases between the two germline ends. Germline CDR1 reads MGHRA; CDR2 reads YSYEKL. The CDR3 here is CASSPKAPAGHSTDTQYF. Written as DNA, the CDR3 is TGCGCCAGCAGCCCTAAGGCGCCGGCAGGGCACAGCACAGATACGCAGTATTTT.

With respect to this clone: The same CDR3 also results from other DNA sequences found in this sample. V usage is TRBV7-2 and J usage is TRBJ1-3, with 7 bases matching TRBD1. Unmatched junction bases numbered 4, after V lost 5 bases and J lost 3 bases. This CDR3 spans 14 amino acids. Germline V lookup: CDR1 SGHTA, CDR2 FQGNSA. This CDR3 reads CASSPGTDGNTIYF. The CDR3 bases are TGTGCCAGCAGCCCTGGGACAGATGGAAACACCATATATTTT.

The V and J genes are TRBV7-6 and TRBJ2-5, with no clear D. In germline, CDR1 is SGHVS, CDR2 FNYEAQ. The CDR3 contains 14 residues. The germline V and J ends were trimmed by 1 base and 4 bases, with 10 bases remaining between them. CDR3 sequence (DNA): TGTGCCAGCAGCTTAGGTACCCGTGGAGAGACCCAGTACTTC. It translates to CASSLGTRGETQYF.

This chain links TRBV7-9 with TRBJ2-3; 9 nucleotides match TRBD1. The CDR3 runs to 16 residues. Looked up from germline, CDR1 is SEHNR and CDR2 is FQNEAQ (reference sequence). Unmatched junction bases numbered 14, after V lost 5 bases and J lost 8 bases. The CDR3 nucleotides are TGTGCCAGCAGCACTGGGACAGGGCCTCTGAGGGGTACGCAGTATTTT. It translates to CASSTGTGPLRGTQYF.

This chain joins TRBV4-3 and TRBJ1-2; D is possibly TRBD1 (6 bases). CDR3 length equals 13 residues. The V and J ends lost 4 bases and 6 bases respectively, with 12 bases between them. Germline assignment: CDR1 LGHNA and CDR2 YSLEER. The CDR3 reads CASSPYREDGYTF. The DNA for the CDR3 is TGCGCCAGCAGCCCCTACAGGGAGGATGGCTACACCTTC.

In DNA form, the CDR3 reads TGTGCCAGCAGCGTAACTAGTGGCGTAGATACGCAGTATTTT. Protein: CASSVTSGVDTQYF. This rearrangement joins TRBV9 to TRBJ2-3, with D possibly being TRBD2 (5 bases). This CDR3 has 14 amino acids. The germline V gene has CDR1 SGDLS and CDR2 YYNGEE. V lost 1 base, J lost 5 bases, and 11 bases lay in between.

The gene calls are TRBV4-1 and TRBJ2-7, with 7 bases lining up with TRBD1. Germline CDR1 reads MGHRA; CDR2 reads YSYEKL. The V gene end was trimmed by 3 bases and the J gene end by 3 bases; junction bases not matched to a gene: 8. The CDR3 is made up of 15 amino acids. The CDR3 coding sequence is TGCGCCAGCAGCCAGAGGACAGGTTCTTACTACGAGCAGTACTTC. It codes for CASSQRTGSYYEQYF.

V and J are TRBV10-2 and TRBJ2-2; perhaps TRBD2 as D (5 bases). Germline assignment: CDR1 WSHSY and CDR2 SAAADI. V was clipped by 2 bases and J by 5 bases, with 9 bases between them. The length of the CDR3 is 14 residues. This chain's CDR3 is CASSEMGDTGELFF. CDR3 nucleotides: TGCGCCAGCAGTGAGATGGGAGATACCGGGGAGCTGTTTTTT.

The CDR3 DNA sequence: TGCGCCAGCAGCCAAGGGCCCTCACAAGAGACCCAGTACTTC. This encodes CASSQGPSQETQYF. The chain employs TRBV4-1 and TRBJ2-5; D not resolved. CDR1 is MGHRA, CDR2 YSYEKL, per germline. V lost 1 base and J 2 bases, leaving 8 bases between the germline ends. This CDR3 contains 14 residues.

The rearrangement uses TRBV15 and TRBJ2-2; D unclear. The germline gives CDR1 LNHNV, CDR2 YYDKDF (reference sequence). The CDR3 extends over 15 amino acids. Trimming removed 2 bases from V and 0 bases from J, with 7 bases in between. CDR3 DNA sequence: TGTGCCACCAGCAGACCTCAGGCGAACACCGGGGAGCTGTTTTTT. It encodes CATSRPQANTGELFF.

The CDR3 coding sequence is TGTGCCAGCAGCTTAGAGGGGATAACTGAAGCTTTCTTT. Its protein product is CASSLEGITEAFF. The chain couples TRBV11-2 to TRBJ1-1; D uncertain. CDR1 is SGHAT and CDR2 is FQNNGV in the germline V gene. The CDR3 loop spans 13 amino acids. V lost 0 bases and J lost 5, with 7 bases in between.

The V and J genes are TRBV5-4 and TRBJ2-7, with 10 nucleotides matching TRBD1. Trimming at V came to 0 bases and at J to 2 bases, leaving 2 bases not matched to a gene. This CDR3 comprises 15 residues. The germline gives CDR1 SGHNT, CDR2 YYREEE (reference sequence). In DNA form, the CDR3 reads TGTGCCAGCAGCTTGGGGACAGGGGGGGCCTACGAGCAGTACTTC. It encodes CASSLGTGGAYEQYF.

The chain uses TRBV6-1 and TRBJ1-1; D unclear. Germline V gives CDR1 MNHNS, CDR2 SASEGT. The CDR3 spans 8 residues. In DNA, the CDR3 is TGTGTAACGGGTGAAGCTTTCTTT. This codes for CVTGEAFF.

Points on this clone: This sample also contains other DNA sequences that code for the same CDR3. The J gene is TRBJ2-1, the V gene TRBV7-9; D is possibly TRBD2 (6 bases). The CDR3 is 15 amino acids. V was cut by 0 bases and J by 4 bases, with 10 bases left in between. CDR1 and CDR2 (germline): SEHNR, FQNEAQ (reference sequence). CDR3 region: CASSLAQGLYNEQFF. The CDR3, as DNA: TGTGCCAGCAGCTTAGCCCAGGGACTTTACAATGAGCAGTTCTTC.

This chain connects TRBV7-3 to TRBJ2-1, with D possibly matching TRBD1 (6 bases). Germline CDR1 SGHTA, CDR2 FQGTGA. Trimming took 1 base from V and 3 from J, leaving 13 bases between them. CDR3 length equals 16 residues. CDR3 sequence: CASSLNPRDNYNEQFF. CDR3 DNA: TGTGCCAGCAGCTTAAACCCCCGGGACAACTACAATGAGCAGTTCTTC.

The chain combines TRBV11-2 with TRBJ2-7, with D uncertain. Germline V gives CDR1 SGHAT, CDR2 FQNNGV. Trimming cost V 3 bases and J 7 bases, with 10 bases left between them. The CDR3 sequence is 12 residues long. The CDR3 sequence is CASSFRWWEQYF. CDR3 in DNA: TGTGCCAGCAGCTTTAGGTGGTGGGAGCAGTACTTC.

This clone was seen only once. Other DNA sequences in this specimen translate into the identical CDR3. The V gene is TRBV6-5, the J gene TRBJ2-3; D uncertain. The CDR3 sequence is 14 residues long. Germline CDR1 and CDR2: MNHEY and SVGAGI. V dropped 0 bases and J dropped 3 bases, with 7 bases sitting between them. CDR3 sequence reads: CASSYSLGTDTQYF. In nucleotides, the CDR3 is TGTGCCAGCAGTTACTCGTTAGGGACAGATACGCAGTATTTT.

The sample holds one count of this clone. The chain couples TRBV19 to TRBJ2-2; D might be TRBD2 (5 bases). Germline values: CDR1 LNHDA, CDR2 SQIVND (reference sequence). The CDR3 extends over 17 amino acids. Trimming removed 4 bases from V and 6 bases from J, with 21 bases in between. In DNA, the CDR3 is TGTGCCAGTAGTACTCTCATAGAAAGTGAGGAGGCCGGGGAGCTGTTTTTT. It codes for CASSTLIESEEAGELFF.

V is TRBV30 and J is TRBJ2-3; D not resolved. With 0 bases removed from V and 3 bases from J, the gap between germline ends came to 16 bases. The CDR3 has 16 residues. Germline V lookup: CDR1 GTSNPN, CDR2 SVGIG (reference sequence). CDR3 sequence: CAWSVRSYPSTDTQYF. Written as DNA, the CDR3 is TGTGCCTGGAGTGTAAGGTCCTATCCAAGTACAGATACGCAGTATTTT.

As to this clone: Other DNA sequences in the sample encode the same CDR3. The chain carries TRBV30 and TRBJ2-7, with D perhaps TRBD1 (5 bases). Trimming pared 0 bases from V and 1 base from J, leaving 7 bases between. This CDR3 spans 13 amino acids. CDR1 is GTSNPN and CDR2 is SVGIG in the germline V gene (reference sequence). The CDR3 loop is CAWSVGQSYEQYF. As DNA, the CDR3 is TGTGCCTGGAGTGTGGGGCAATCCTACGAGCAGTACTTC.

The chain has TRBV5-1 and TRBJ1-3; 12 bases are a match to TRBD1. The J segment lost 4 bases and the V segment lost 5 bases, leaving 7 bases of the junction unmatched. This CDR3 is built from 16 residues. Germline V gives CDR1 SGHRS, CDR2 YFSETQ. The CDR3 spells CASSPGTGGLGNTIYF. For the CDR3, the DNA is TGCGCCAGCAGTCCCGGGACAGGGGGCTTAGGAAACACCATATATTTT.